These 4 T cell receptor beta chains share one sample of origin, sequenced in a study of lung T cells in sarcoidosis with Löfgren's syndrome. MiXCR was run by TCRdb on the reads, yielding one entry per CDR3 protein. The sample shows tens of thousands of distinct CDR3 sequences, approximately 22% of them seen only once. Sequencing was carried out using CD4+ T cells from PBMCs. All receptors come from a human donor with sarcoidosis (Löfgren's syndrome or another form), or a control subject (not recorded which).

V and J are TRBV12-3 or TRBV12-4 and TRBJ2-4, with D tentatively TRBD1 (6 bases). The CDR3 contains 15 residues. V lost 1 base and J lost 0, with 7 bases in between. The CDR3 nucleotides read TGTGCCAGCAGTTTAGAGGGGGTAGCCAAAAACATTCAGTACTTC. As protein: CASSLEGVAKNIQYF.

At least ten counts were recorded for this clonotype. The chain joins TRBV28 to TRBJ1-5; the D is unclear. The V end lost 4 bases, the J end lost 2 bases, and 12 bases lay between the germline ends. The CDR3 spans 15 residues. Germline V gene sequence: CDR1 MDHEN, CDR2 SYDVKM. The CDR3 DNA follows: TGTGCCAGCAGTTCAAGGGCGCGGGGCAATCAGCCCCAGCATTTT. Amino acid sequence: CASSSRARGNQPQHF. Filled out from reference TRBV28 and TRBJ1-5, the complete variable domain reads DVKVTQSSRYLVKRTGEKVFLECVQDMDHENMFWYRQDPGLGLRLIYFSYDVKMKEKGDIPEGYSVSREKKERFSLILESASTNQTSMYLCASSSRARGNQPQHFGDGTRLSIL.

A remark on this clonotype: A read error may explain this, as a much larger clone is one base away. The CDR3 is CASSFGASSYNEQFF. The CDR3 DNA sequence: TGTGCCAGCAGTTTCGGAGCGTCCTCCTACAATGAGCAGTTCTTC. The genes are TRBV12-3 or TRBV12-4 and TRBJ2-1; D not certain. The CDR3 is made up of 15 amino acids. The V and J ends lost 3 bases and 0 bases respectively, with 9 bases between them.

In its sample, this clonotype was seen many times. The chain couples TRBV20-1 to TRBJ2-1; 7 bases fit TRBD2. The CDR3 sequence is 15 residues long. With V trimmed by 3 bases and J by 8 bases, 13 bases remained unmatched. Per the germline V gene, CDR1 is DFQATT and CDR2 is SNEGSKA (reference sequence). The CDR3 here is CSASQRRLAGDEQFF. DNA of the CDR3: TGCAGTGCTAGTCAACGCCGACTAGCAGGCGATGAGCAGTTCTTC.